This T cell receptor beta chain was identified during a study of blood T cell repertoires in COVID-19. Overall study context: Both acute and convalescent COVID-19 samples were obtained from the United States, Italy and Spain. Sources were T cells, B-cell-depleted T cells, or PBMCs; the material itself was cDNA or gDNA.

How the authors handled the data: Cell counts per sample came from amplifying reference gene primers. Assay: immunoSEQ multiplex PCR; the TCRdb copy retains only in-frame clones and omits some. V and J calls and clone size come straight from that table; D and trimming were deduced from the DNA. The profile shows 30,000 to 45,000 clones, roughly 90% of them singletons. V shed 5 bases and J shed 7 bases, with 5 bases lying between them. Germline lookup yields CDR1 SGHTA and CDR2 FQGNSA. The CDR3 loop spans 11 amino acids. The sequence was obtained from a man aged 65 to 85 with acute or convalescent COVID-19. The chain employs TRBV7-2 and TRBJ2-2, with D unresolved. Input material: peripheral blood. CDR3: CASSNYGELFF. In DNA, the CDR3 is TGTGCCAGCAGCAATTACGGGGAGCTGTTTTTT.